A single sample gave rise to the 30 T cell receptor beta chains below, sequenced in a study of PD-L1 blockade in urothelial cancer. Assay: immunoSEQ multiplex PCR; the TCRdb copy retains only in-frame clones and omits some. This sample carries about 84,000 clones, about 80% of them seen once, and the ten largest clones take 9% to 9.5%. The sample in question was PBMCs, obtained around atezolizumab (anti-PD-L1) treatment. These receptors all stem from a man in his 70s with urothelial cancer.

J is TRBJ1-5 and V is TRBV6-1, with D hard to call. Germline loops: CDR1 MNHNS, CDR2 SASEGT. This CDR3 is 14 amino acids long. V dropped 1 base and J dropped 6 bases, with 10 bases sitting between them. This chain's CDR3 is CASSEVVTVQPQHF. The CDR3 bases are TGTGCCAGCAGTGAAGTGGTTACAGTTCAGCCCCAGCATTTT.

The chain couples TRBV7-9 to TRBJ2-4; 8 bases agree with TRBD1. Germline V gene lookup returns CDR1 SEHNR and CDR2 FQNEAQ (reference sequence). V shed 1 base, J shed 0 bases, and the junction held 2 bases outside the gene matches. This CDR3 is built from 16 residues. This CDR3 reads CASSLGTGIAKNIQYF. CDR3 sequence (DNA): TGTGCCAGCAGCTTAGGGACAGGGATAGCCAAAAACATTCAGTACTTC.

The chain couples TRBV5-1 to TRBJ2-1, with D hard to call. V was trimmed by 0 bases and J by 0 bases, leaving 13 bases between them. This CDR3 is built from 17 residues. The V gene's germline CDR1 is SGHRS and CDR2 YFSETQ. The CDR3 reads CASSLAVGFPSYNEQFF. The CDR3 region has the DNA TGCGCCAGCAGCTTGGCGGTCGGGTTCCCCTCCTACAATGAGCAGTTCTTC.

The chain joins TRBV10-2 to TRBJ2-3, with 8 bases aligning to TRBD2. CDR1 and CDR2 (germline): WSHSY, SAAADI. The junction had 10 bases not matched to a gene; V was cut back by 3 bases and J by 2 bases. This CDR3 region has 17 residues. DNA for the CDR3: TGCGCCAGCAGTGACGTTTATTTAGCGGGGAACACAGATACGCAGTATTTT. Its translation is CASSDVYLAGNTDTQYF.

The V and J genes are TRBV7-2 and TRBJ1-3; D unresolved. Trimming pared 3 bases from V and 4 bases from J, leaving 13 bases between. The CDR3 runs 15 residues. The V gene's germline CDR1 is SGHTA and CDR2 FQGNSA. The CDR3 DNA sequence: TGTGCCAGCAGCTTGTCGGGGTTGGGCGGAAACACCATATATTTT. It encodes CASSLSGLGGNTIYF.

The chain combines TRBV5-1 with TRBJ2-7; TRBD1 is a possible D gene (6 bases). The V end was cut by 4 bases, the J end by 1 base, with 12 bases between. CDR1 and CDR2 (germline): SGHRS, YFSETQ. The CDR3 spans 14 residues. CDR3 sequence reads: CASSPLTGSYEQYF. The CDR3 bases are TGCGCCAGCAGCCCCCTGACAGGATCCTACGAGCAGTACTTC.

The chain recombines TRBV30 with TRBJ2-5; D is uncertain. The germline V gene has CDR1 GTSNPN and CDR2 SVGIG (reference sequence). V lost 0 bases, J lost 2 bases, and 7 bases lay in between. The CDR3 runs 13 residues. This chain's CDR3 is CAWSVEVQETQYF. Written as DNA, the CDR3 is TGTGCCTGGAGTGTAGAGGTTCAAGAGACCCAGTACTTC.

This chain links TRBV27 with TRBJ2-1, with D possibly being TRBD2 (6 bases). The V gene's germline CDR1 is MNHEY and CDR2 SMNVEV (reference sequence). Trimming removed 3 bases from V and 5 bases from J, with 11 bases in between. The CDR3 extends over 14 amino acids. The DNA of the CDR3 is TGTGCCAGCAGTTTGATGGGGGGACACAATGAGCAGTTCTTC. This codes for CASSLMGGHNEQFF.

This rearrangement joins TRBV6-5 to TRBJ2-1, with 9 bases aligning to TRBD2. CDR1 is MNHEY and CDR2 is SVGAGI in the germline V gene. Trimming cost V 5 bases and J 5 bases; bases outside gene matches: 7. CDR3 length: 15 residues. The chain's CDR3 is CASSAGTSRNNEQFF. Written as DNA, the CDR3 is TGTGCCAGCAGTGCCGGGACTAGCAGAAACAATGAGCAGTTCTTC.

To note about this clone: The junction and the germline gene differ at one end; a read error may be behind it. CDR3 in DNA: TGTGCCATCAGTGACCCCCTCAACACAGATACCCAGTATTTT. The encoded protein is CAISDPLNTDTQYF. This rearrangement joins TRBV10-3 to TRBJ2-3; no reliable D call. The CDR3 extends over 14 amino acids. CDR1 and CDR2 (germline): ENHRY, SYGVKD.

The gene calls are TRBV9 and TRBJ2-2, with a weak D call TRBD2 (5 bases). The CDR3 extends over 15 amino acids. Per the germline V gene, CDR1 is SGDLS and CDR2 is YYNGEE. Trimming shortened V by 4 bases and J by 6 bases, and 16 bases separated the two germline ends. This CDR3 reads CASSPSSQVAGELFF. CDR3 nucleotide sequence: TGTGCCAGCAGCCCCTCTAGCCAGGTAGCCGGGGAGCTGTTTTTT. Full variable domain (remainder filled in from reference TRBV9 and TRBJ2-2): DSGVTQTPKHLITATGQRVTLRCSPRSGDLSVYWYQQSLDQGLQFLIQYYNGEERAKGNILERFSAQQFPDLHSELNLSSLELGDSALYFCASSPSSQVAGELFFGEGSRLTVL.

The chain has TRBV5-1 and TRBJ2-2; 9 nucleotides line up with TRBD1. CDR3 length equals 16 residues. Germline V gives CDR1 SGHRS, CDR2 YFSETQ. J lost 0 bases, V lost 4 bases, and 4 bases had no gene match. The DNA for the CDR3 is TGCGCCAGCAGCCCTAGACAGGGGGCGAACACCGGGGAGCTGTTTTTT. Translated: CASSPRQGANTGELFF. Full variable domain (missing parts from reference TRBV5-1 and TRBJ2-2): KAGVTQTPRYLIKTRGQQVTLSCSPISGHRSVSWYQQTPGQGLQFLFEYFSETQRNKGNFPGRFSGRQFSNSRSEMNVSTLELGDSALYLCASSPRQGANTGELFFGEGSRLTVL.

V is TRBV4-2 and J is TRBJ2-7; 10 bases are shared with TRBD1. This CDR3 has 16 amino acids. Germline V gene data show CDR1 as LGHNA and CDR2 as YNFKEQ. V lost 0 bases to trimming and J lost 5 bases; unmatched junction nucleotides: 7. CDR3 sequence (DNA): TGTGCCAGCAGCCAAGAAATGACAGGGGGCATCAACGAGCAGTACTTC. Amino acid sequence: CASSQEMTGGINEQYF.

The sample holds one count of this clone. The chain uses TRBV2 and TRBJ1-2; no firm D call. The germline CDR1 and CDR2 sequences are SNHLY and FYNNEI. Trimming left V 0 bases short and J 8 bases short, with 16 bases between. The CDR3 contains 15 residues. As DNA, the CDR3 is TGTGCCAGCAGTGAAGCGTTCGGAGGGTCGGAGGGCTACACCTTC. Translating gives CASSEAFGGSEGYTF.

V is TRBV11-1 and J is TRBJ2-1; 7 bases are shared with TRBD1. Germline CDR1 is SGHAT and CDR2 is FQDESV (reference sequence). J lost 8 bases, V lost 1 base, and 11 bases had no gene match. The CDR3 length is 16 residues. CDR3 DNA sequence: TGTGCCAGCAGCTTAGTAGGTGAGGACAGGATTTATGAGCAGTTCTTC. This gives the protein CASSLVGEDRIYEQFF.

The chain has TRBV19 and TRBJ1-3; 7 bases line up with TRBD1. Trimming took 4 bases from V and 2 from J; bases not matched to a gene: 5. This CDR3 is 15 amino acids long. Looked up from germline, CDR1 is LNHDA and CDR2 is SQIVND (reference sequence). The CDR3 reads CASSRTGVAGNTIYF. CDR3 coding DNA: TGTGCCAGTAGTAGAACAGGGGTTGCTGGAAACACCATATATTTT.

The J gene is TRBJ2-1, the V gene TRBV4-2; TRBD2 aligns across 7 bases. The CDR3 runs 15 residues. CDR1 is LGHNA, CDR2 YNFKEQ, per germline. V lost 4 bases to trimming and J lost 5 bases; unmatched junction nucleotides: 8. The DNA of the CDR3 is TGTGCCAGCAGCCGTGGTGGGGGGGGGAACAATGAGCAGTTCTTC. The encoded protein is CASSRGGGGNNEQFF.

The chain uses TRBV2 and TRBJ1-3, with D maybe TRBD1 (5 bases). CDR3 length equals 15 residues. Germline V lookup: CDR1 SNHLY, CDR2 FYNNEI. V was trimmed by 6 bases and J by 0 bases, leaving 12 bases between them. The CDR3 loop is CASRDTIGSGNTIYF. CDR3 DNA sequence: TGTGCCAGCAGGGACACCATCGGCTCTGGAAACACCATATATTTT.

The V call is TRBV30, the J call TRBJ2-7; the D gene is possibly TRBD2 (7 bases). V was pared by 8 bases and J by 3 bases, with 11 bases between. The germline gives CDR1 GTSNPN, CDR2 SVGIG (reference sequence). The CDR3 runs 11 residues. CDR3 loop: CAGGGLYEQYF. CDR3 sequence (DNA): TGTGCCGGGGGGGGGCTCTACGAGCAGTACTTC.

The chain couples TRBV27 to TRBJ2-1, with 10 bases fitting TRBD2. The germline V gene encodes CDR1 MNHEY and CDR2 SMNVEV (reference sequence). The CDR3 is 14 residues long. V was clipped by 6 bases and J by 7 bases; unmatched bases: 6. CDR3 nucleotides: TGTGCCAGCAGAGGACTAGCGGCCTCTAATGAGCAGTTCTTC. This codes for CASRGLAASNEQFF.

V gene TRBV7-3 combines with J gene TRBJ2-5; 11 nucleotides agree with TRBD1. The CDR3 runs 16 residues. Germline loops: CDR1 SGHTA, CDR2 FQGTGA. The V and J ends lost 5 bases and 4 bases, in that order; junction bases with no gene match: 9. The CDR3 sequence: CASSPLGQGAGETQYF. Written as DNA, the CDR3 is TGTGCCAGCAGCCCCCTCGGACAGGGGGCAGGAGAGACCCAGTACTTC.

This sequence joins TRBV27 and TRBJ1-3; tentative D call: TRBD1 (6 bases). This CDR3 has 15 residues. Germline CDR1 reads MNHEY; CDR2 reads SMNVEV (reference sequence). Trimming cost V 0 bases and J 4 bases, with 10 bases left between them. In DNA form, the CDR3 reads TGTGCCAGCAGTTTATCTCCGGACAGCGGAAACACCATATATTTT. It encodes CASSLSPDSGNTIYF.

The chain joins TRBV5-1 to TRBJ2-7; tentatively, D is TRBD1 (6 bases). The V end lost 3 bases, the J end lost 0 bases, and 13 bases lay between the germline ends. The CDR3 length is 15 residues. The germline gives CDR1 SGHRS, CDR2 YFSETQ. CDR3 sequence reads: CASSWGTTTSYEQYF. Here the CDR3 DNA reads TGCGCCAGCAGCTGGGGGACAACAACCTCCTACGAGCAGTACTTC.

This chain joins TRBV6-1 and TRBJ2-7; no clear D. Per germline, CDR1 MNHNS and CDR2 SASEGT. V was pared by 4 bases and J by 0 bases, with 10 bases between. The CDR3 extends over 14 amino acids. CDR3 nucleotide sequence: TGTGCCAGCAGTGCCTATCTGTCCTCCTACGAGCAGTACTTC. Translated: CASSAYLSSYEQYF.

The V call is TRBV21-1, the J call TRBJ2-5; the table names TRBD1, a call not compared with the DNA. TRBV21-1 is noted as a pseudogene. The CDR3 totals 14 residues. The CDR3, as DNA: TGTGCCAGCAGCCAAGGGGGCTACCAAGAGACCCAGTACTTC. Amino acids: CASSQGGYQETQYF.

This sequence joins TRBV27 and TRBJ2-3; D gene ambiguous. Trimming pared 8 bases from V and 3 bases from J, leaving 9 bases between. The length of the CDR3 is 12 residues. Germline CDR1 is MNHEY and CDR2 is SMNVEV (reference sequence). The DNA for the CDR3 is TGTGCCAGCGGTCGAGGAACAGATACGCAGTATTTT. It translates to CASGRGTDTQYF.

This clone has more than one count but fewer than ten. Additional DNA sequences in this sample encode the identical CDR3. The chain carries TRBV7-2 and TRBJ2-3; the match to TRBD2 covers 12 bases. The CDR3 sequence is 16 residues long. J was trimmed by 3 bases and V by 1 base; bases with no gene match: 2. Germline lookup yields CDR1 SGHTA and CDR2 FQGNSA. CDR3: CASSLGLAGGTDTQYF. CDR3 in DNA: TGTGCCAGCAGCTTAGGGCTAGCGGGAGGGACAGATACGCAGTATTTT.

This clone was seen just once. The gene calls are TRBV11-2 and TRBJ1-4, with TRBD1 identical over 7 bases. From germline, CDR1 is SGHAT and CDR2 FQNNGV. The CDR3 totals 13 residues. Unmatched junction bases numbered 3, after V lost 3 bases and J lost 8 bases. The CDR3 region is CASSFGQAEKLFF. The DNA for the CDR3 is TGTGCCAGCAGCTTCGGACAGGCCGAAAAACTGTTTTTT. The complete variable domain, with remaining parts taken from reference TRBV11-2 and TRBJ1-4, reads EAGVAQSPRYKIIEKRQSVAFWCNPISGHATLYWYQQILGQGPKLLIQFQNNGVVDDSQLPKDRFSAERLKGVDSTLKIQPAKLEDSAVYLCASSFGQAEKLFFGSGTQLSVL.

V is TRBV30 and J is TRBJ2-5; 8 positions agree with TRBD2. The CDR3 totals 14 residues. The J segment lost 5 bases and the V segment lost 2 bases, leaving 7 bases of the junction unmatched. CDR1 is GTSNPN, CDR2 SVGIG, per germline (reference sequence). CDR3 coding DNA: TGTGCCTGGAGTTCCGGACTAGCAGGGGAGACCCAGTACTTC. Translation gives CAWSSGLAGETQYF.

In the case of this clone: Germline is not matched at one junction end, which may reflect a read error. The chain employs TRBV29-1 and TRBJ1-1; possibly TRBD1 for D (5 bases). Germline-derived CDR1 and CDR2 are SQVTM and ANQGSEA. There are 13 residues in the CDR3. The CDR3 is CSVEEGRSTEAFF. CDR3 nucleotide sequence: TGCAGCGTTGAAGAGGGGCGAAGTACTGAAGCCTTCTTT.